This TCR beta chain was identified during a study of T cells in Graves' hyperthyroidism and ophthalmopathy. Study outcomes and limitations: Researchers found most expanded thyroid clonotypes above 0.001 in blood as well.

Ophthalmopathy cases met thresholds of Clinical Activity Score at least 3, NOSPECS grade at least 4 and duration under 3 months. The study based diagnoses on clinical symptoms, serum thyroxine and TRAb, thyroid ultrasound and orbital computed tomography. RNA transcripts provided the source from which TCR beta CDR3 regions were amplified. The TCR CDR3 was amplified in a first-round RT-PCR using the HTBI primer set. TCRdb reprocessed the multiplex PCR reads with MiXCR, giving one entry per CDR3 protein. The repertoire includes fewer than 750,000 distinct CDR3 sequences, approximately 14% of them detected once, and around 12% sits in the top ten. Germline CDR1 and CDR2: SGHKS and YYEKEE (reference sequence). The CDR3 runs to 14 residues. Trimming removed 7 bases from V and 6 bases from J; junction bases left unmatched: 9. About this clonotype itself: Its target is unknown.

This receptor was obtained from a woman between 45 and 60 years old with Graves' ophthalmopathy. The sequencing sample was made of blood. The J gene is TRBJ2-1, the V gene TRBV5-5, with TRBD2 identical over 8 bases. The CDR3: CASLGLGGGNEQFF. The CDR3 coding sequence is TGTGCCAGCCTGGGACTAGGGGGAGGCAATGAGCAGTTCTTC.